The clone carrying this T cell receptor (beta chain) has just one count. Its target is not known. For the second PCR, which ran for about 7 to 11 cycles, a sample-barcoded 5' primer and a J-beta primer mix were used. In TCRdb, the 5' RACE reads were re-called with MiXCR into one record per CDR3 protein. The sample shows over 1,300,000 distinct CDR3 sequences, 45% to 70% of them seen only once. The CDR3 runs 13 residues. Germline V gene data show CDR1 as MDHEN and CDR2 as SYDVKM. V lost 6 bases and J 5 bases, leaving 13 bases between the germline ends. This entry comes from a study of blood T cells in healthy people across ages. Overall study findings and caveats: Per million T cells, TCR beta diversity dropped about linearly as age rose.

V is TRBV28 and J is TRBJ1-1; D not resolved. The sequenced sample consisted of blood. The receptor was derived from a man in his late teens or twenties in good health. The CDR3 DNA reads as TGTGCCAGCAGACCCCACGGAGGTACTGAAGCTTTCTTT. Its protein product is CASRPHGGTEAFF.